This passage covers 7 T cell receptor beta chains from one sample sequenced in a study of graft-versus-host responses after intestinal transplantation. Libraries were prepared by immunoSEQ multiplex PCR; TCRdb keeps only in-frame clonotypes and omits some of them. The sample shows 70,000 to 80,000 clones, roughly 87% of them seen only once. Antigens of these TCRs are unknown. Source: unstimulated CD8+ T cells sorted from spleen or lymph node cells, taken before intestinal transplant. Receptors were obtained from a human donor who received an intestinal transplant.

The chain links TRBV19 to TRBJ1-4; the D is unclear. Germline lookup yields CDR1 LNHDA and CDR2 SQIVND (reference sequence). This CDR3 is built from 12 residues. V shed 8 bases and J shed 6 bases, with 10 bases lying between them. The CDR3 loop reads CASDGGDEKLFF. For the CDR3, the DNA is TGTGCCAGTGATGGAGGAGATGAAAAACTGTTTTTT.

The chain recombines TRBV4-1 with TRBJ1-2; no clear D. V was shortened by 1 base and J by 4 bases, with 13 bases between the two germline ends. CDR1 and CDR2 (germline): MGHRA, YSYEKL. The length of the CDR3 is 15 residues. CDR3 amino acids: CASSQGEIPTYGYTF. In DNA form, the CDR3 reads TGCGCCAGCAGCCAAGGAGAGATTCCTACCTATGGCTACACCTTC.

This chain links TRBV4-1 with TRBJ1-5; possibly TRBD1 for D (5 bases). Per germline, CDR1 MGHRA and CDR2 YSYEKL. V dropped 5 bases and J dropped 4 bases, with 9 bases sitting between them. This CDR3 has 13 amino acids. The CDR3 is CASSFGGNQPQHF. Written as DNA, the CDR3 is TGCGCCAGCAGCTTCGGGGGGAATCAGCCCCAGCATTTT.

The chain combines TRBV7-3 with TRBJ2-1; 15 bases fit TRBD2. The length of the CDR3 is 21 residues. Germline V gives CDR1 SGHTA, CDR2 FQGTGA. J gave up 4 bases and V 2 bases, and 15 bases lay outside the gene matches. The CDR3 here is CASSLASNHPGLAGGYNEQFF. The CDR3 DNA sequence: TGTGCCAGCAGCTTAGCTTCGAACCACCCCGGACTAGCGGGGGGGTACAATGAGCAGTTCTTC.

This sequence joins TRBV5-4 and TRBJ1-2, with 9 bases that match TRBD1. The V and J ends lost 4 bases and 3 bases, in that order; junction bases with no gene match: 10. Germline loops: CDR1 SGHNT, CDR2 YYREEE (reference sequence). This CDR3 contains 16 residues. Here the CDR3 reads CASSKPWDREYYGYTF. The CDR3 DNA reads TGTGCCAGCAGCAAACCATGGGACAGGGAATACTATGGCTACACCTTC.

CDR3 region: CASSRGWTEAFF. The CDR3 bases are TGTGCCAGCAGCCGGGGGTGGACTGAAGCTTTCTTT. The chain joins TRBV11-1 to TRBJ1-1; TRBD1 might be the D (5 bases). Trimming pared 5 bases from V and 5 bases from J, leaving 9 bases between. CDR1 SGHAT and CDR2 FQDESV come from the germline V gene (reference sequence). The CDR3 length is 12 residues.

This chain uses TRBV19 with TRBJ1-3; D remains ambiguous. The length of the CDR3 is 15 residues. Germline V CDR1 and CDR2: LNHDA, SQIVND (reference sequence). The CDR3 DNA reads TGTGCGTTAAACCAACCAGGTTCGTCTGGAAACACCATATATTTT. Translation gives CALNQPGSSGNTIYF. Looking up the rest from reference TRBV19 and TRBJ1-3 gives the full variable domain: DGGITQSPKYLFRKEGQNVTLSCEQNLNHDAMYWYRQDPGQGLRLIYYSQIVNDFQKGDIAEGYSVSREKKESFPLTVTSAQKNPTAFYLCALNQPGSSGNTIYFGEGSWLTVV.